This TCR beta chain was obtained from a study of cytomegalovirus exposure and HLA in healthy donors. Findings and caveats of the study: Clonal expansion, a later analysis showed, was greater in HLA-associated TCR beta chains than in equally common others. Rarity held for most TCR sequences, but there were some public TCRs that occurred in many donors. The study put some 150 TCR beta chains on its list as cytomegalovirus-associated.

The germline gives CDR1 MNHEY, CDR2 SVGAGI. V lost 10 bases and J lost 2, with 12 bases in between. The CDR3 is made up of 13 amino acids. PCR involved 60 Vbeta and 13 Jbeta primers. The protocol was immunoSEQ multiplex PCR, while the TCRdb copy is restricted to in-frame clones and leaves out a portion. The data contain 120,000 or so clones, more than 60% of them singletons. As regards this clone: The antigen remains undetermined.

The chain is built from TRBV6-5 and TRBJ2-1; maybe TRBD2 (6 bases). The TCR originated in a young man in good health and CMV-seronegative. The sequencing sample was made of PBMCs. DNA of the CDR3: TGTGCCACCCGGCGGGGTGCCTACAATGAGCAGTTCTTC. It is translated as CATRRGAYNEQFF.